This TCR beta chain stems from a study of OX40 agonist ivuxolimab in advanced cancers. Study context: Ivuxolimab is an agonistic anti-OX40 (CD134) antibody, and patients were treated with it. Overall study results and limits: With doses of 0.1-3.0 mg/kg, partial responders showed among the lowest clonal expansion. A proportion of nonresponders additionally exhibited low normalized T-cell clonal expansion.

Points on this clone: Its antigen is as yet unknown.

The V gene end was trimmed by 10 bases and the J gene end by 8 bases; junction bases not matched to a gene: 10. The CDR3 consists of 12 residues. Germline CDR1 reads ENHRY; CDR2 reads SYGVKD. The protocol was immunoSEQ multiplex PCR, while the TCRdb copy is restricted to in-frame clones and leaves out a portion. The data contain some 68,000 clones, around 86% of them singletons. This specimen was CD4+ or CD8+ T cells sorted from blood, taken in a trial of the OX40 agonist ivuxolimab. This sequence joins TRBV10-3 and TRBJ1-1; 7 nucleotides line up with TRBD1. The clonotype was recovered from an adult with an advanced solid tumor such as melanoma, head and neck, liver or kidney cancer. The CDR3 DNA reads TGTGCCACCGCAGGGGGGCTATTCGAAGCTTTCTTT. Its translation: CATAGGLFEAFF.